This T cell receptor beta chain stems from a study of T cell responses to AZD1222 COVID-19 vaccine. This clone was found once. Its target is unknown. Study-wide results and limits: Vaccine-related CD4 TCRs covered spike, predominating at 160-218 and 743-854.

The germline gives CDR1 KGHDR, CDR2 SFDVKD. The CDR3 is made up of 12 amino acids. Between the trimmed V and J ends, which lost 5 bases and 1 base, there was a span of 4 bases. Libraries were prepared by immunoSEQ multiplex PCR; TCRdb keeps only in-frame clonotypes and omits some of them. The table lists more than 85,000 clones, more than 70% of them singletons. Sequences were derived from peripheral blood, sampled on day 0 of AZD1222 vaccination. The chain carries TRBV24-1 and TRBJ1-2; no firm D call. The receptor's source is an adult in good health. CDR3 region: CATSGSNYGYTF. The CDR3 DNA sequence: TGTGCCACCAGTGGAAGTAACTATGGCTACACCTTC.